These 32 T cell receptor beta chains originate from one sample sequenced in a study of CD8+ T cells in alopecia areata. cDNA serving as the sequencing template came from extracted, reverse transcribed RNA. Profiled with immunoSEQ multiplex PCR; TCRdb holds only in-frame clones, not every one. The table includes more than 85,000 clones, around two fifths detected once. The sequencing sample was made of CD4+ T cells sorted from blood. The receptors come from a human donor with alopecia areata.

The chain combines TRBV5-1 with TRBJ2-1, with TRBD2 identical over 15 bases. V dropped 0 bases and J dropped 6; count of bases not matched to a gene: 13. CDR1 SGHRS and CDR2 YFSETQ come from the germline V gene. CDR3 length: 20 amino acids. CDR3 region: CASSLVGLAGGRRVFNEQFF. For the CDR3, the DNA is TGCGCCAGCAGCTTGGTGGGACTAGCGGGGGGAAGGAGAGTCTTCAATGAGCAGTTCTTC.

This chain joins TRBV21-1 and TRBJ2-3; TRBD1 is taken as the D call from the table, unchecked against the DNA. TRBV21-1 is a listed pseudogene. The CDR3 contains 16 residues. This chain's CDR3 is CASSKVDRGQSDTQYF. CDR3 nucleotide sequence: TGTGCCAGCAGCAAAGTGGACAGGGGGCAATCAGATACGCAGTATTTT.

The chain has TRBV7-9 and TRBJ2-5; 8 nucleotides agree with TRBD1. V dropped 5 bases and J dropped 5; count of bases not matched to a gene: 7. Germline V gene sequence: CDR1 SEHNR, CDR2 FQNEAQ (reference sequence). This CDR3 region has 14 residues. The CDR3 protein is CASSPDRAGETQYF. The CDR3 bases are TGTGCCAGCAGCCCGGACAGGGCGGGGGAGACCCAGTACTTC. Full variable domain (outside the CDR3, taken from reference TRBV7-9 and TRBJ2-5): DTGVSQNPRHKITKRGQNVTFRCDPISEHNRLYWYRQTLGQGPEFLTYFQNEAQLEKSRLLSDRFSAERPKGSFSTLEIQRTEQGDSAMYLCASSPDRAGETQYFGPGTRLLVL.

The chain joins TRBV28 to TRBJ2-5, with 11 bases fitting TRBD2. The junction had 7 bases not matched to a gene; V was cut back by 1 base and J by 9 bases. In germline, CDR1 is MDHEN, CDR2 SYDVKM. The CDR3 length is 15 residues. CDR3 in DNA: TGTGCCAGCAGTTTATTGACTAGCGGGGCCCGTTCCCAGTACTTC. Its protein product is CASSLLTSGARSQYF. The full variable domain, in which reference TRBV28 and TRBJ2-5 provide the parts outside the CDR3, is DVKVTQSSRYLVKRTGEKVFLECVQDMDHENMFWYRQDPGLGLRLIYFSYDVKMKEKGDIPEGYSVSREKKERFSLILESASTNQTSMYLCASSLLTSGARSQYFGPGTRLLVL.

In its sample, this clone was seen a few times. In DNA, the CDR3 is TGCGCCAGCAGCTTGGAGAGTACGGGGAACTATGGCTACACCTTC. Residues: CASSLESTGNYGYTF. The chain links TRBV5-1 to TRBJ1-2; no reliable D call. The CDR3 length is 15 residues. CDR1 is SGHRS, CDR2 YFSETQ, per germline. Trimming cost V 0 bases and J 2 bases, with 11 bases left between them.

This clone was detected only a few times. This sequence joins TRBV29-1 and TRBJ1-4; 8 bases are shared with TRBD1. Germline V gene sequence: CDR1 SQVTM, CDR2 ANQGSEA. J gave up 3 bases and V 2 bases, and 2 bases lay outside the gene matches. The CDR3 spans 14 residues. In DNA form, the CDR3 reads TGCAGCGTTGAAACAGGGGGGGCTAATGAAAAACTGTTTTTT. This translates into CSVETGGANEKLFF.

This chain joins TRBV5-1 and TRBJ2-5, with TRBD1 matching 7 bases. The V and J ends lost 0 bases and 4 bases, in that order; junction bases with no gene match: 3. Germline lookup yields CDR1 SGHRS and CDR2 YFSETQ. This CDR3 is built from 14 residues. The CDR3: CASSLGDSVETQYF. In DNA, the CDR3 is TGCGCCAGCAGCTTGGGGGACAGCGTAGAGACCCAGTACTTC.

This clone was picked up a small number of times. This chain uses TRBV6-6 with TRBJ1-1; D not certain. The V end lost 7 bases, the J end lost 2 bases, and 11 bases lay between the germline ends. The CDR3 spans 13 residues. Looked up from germline, CDR1 is MNHNY and CDR2 is SVGAGI (reference sequence). CDR3 residues: CASIFEGNTEAFF. CDR3 nucleotides: TGTGCCAGCATCTTCGAGGGAAACACTGAAGCTTTCTTT.

The chain has TRBV6-5 and TRBJ2-5, with 13 bases lining up with TRBD2. The better agreement between TRBJ2-7 and the DNA end casts doubt on the J call. Germline V gene data show CDR1 as MNHEY and CDR2 as SVGAGI. The CDR3 consists of 15 residues. CDR3 sequence: CASSSGTSGTYEQYF. The CDR3 DNA is TGTGCCAGCAGCTCCGGGACTAGCGGGACCTACGAGCAGTACTTC.

This rearrangement joins TRBV4-1 to TRBJ2-5; D remains ambiguous. Trimming removed 1 base at V and 3 bases at J, with 9 bases between. The CDR3 runs 14 residues. Germline V gene lookup returns CDR1 MGHRA and CDR2 YSYEKL. CDR3 protein: CASSQVGYKETQYF. DNA for the CDR3: TGCGCCAGCAGCCAAGTTGGCTATAAAGAGACCCAGTACTTC.

This clone turned up a few times. The chain is built from TRBV7-2 and TRBJ2-5; D unclear. Looked up from germline, CDR1 is SGHTA and CDR2 is FQGNSA. Trimming stripped 3 bases from V and 4 bases from J, with 9 bases between. CDR3 length: 13 residues. CDR3 amino acids: CASSFGPRETQYF. The CDR3 bases are TGTGCCAGCAGCTTTGGGCCCAGAGAGACCCAGTACTTC.

The chain recombines TRBV7-8 with TRBJ2-1; 7 bases fit TRBD2. The CDR3 sequence is 16 residues long. Germline loops: CDR1 SGHVS, CDR2 FQNEAQ. The V gene end was trimmed by 3 bases and the J gene end by 3 bases; junction bases not matched to a gene: 8. The CDR3 spells CASSFMSGIFYNEQFF. The CDR3 DNA follows: TGTGCCAGCAGCTTCATGAGCGGGATATTCTACAATGAGCAGTTCTTC.

V gene TRBV29-1 combines with J gene TRBJ1-2, with a possible D match to TRBD1 (6 bases). V was shortened by 4 bases and J by 3 bases, with 12 bases between the two germline ends. The CDR3 sequence is 13 residues long. Germline CDR1 and CDR2: SQVTM and ANQGSEA. The CDR3 DNA follows: TGCAGCGTTGTCAGGGGCCTAGACTATGGCTACACCTTC. Translation gives CSVVRGLDYGYTF.

The V gene is TRBV30, the J gene TRBJ2-7; 7 nucleotides line up with TRBD2. The V gene's germline CDR1 is GTSNPN and CDR2 SVGIG (reference sequence). V shed 2 bases, J shed 0 bases, and the junction held 4 bases outside the gene matches. There are 14 residues in the CDR3. The CDR3 loop reads CAWSTGGSSYEQYF. CDR3 nucleotide sequence: TGTGCCTGGAGTACCGGGGGGAGCTCCTACGAGCAGTACTTC.

This clone has only a few counts. The CDR3, as DNA: TGCAGCGTTGATGGACTAGCGGGATCCAAGACCCAGTACTTC. It translates to CSVDGLAGSKTQYF. The rearrangement uses TRBV29-1 and TRBJ2-5, with TRBD2 matching 12 bases. This CDR3 is built from 14 residues. With V trimmed by 3 bases and J by 6 bases, 5 bases remained unmatched. Germline CDR1 SQVTM, CDR2 ANQGSEA.

The chain uses TRBV11-2 and TRBJ2-7, with 7 bases identical to TRBD1. The V gene's germline CDR1 is SGHAT and CDR2 FQNNGV. V lost 5 bases to trimming and J lost 4 bases; unmatched junction nucleotides: 5. The CDR3 extends over 13 amino acids. In DNA, the CDR3 is TGTGCCAGCAGCGGACAACAGGGGTACGAGCAGTACTTC. Its translation is CASSGQQGYEQYF.

V is TRBV2 and J is TRBJ1-1; D gene uncertain. This CDR3 spans 14 amino acids. V lost 10 bases and J 4 bases, leaving 19 bases between the germline ends. In germline, CDR1 is SNHLY, CDR2 FYNNEI. The CDR3 sequence is CAIPQEGQSTEAFF. The CDR3 DNA is TGTGCCATACCCCAGGAAGGGCAGAGCACTGAAGCTTTCTTT.

Note on this clone: This same CDR3 is encoded by further DNA sequences in the sample. This chain links TRBV30 with TRBJ1-1, with D perhaps matching TRBD1 (5 bases). CDR1 is GTSNPN, CDR2 SVGIG, per germline (reference sequence). The CDR3 length is 13 residues. V was cut by 1 base and J by 2 bases, with 8 bases left in between. CDR3 coding DNA: TGTGCCTGGAGTGGACAGCTTAACACTGAAGCTTTCTTT. Its translation: CAWSGQLNTEAFF.

In this sample, this clone turned up a few times. The rearrangement links TRBV7-2 to TRBJ2-3; TRBD2 aligns across 9 bases. CDR1 and CDR2 (germline): SGHTA, FQGNSA. The CDR3 is 16 amino acids. V gave up 5 bases and J gave up 2 bases; unmatched junction bases: 8. CDR3 sequence reads: CASSDGTSRYTDTQYF. CDR3 coding DNA: TGTGCCAGCAGCGACGGGACTAGCCGATACACAGATACGCAGTATTTT.

This chain links TRBV2 with TRBJ2-5; weak D call: TRBD1 (5 bases). CDR3 length equals 14 residues. V shed 10 bases and J shed 2 bases, with 17 bases lying between them. Germline loops: CDR1 SNHLY, CDR2 FYNNEI. CDR3 coding DNA: TGTGCCACTTCCTGGGGCGGCCTGCAAGAGACCCAGTACTTC. Translating gives CATSWGGLQETQYF.

The V call is TRBV30, the J call TRBJ1-5; D not resolved. Germline CDR1 reads GTSNPN; CDR2 reads SVGIG (reference sequence). This CDR3 has 12 amino acids. The V and J ends lost 2 bases and 7 bases respectively, with 9 bases between them. The CDR3 DNA follows: TGTGCCTGGAGTTCTCCGAGGCAGCCCCAGCATTTT. Amino acid sequence: CAWSSPRQPQHF.

This sequence joins TRBV11-2 and TRBJ2-2; D not resolved. Trimming cost V 2 bases and J 4 bases, with 5 bases left between them. Looked up from germline, CDR1 is SGHAT and CDR2 is FQNNGV. The length of the CDR3 is 13 residues. For the CDR3, the DNA is TGTGCCAGCAGCTTAACCCTCACCGGGGAGCTGTTTTTT. It encodes CASSLTLTGELFF.

The chain recombines TRBV30 with TRBJ2-7; 7 bases align to TRBD2. V was pared by 1 base and J by 1 base, with 7 bases of the junction left unmatched. Germline CDR1 is GTSNPN and CDR2 is SVGIG (reference sequence). The CDR3 runs 15 residues. The CDR3 reads CAWSARTRLSYEQYF. The CDR3 DNA follows: TGTGCCTGGAGTGCCAGGACTAGATTGTCCTACGAGCAGTACTTC.

This chain links TRBV29-1 with TRBJ2-1; D not resolved. The CDR3 has 13 amino acids. V shed 1 base and J shed 1 base, with 5 bases lying between them. Germline assignment: CDR1 SQVTM and CDR2 ANQGSEA. CDR3 loop: CSVEALSYNEQFF. The DNA of the CDR3 is TGCAGCGTTGAAGCCTTGTCCTACAATGAGCAGTTCTTC.

This chain connects TRBV15 to TRBJ2-5; D remains unclear. V gave up 0 bases and J gave up 5 bases, with 10 bases separating them. The CDR3 loop spans 14 amino acids. Germline V gives CDR1 LNHNV, CDR2 YYDKDF (reference sequence). The CDR3 is CATSRDKGRETQYF. The DNA for the CDR3 is TGTGCCACCAGCAGAGACAAGGGAAGGGAGACCCAGTACTTC.

There are a few counts of this clone. V gene TRBV29-1 combines with J gene TRBJ2-5; D possibly corresponds to TRBD2 (6 bases). This CDR3 region has 14 residues. Germline V gene lookup returns CDR1 SQVTM and CDR2 ANQGSEA. V was pared by 4 bases and J by 1 base, with 13 bases between. The CDR3 DNA reads TGCAGCGTTGGGATTGCGGGGATCCAAGAGACCCAGTACTTC. This gives the protein CSVGIAGIQETQYF.

The chain joins TRBV20-1 to TRBJ1-1; weak D call: TRBD1 (5 bases). The CDR3 length is 10 residues. The germline CDR1 and CDR2 sequences are DFQATT and SNEGSKA (reference sequence). Trimming took off 5 bases at V and 9 bases at J, with 10 bases between the two ends. CDR3 bases: TGCAGTGCTCGGGACCCCAAAGCTTTCTTT. Translation: CSARDPKAFF.

The chain joins TRBV5-1 to TRBJ2-5; TRBD2 is a possible D gene (7 bases). This CDR3 is built from 15 residues. Per the germline V gene, CDR1 is SGHRS and CDR2 is YFSETQ. The V gene lost 3 bases and the J gene lost 4 bases, with 16 bases spanning the gap. The CDR3 loop reads CASSSSSRGGETQYF. Written as DNA, the CDR3 is TGCGCCAGCAGCTCCAGTTCGAGGGGGGGAGAGACCCAGTACTTC.

The J gene is TRBJ2-5, the V gene TRBV5-1; D is possibly TRBD2 (6 bases). This CDR3 spans 13 amino acids. The V gene lost 3 bases and the J gene lost 5 bases, with 11 bases spanning the gap. Germline V gives CDR1 SGHRS, CDR2 YFSETQ. The CDR3 nucleotides read TGCGCCAGCAGCTCGACGACTAGTGAGACCCAGTACTTC. The encoded protein is CASSSTTSETQYF.

The rearrangement joins TRBV29-1 to TRBJ2-1; 9 bases line up with TRBD2. V gave up 3 bases and J gave up 8 bases; unmatched junction bases: 8. Germline CDR1 SQVTM, CDR2 ANQGSEA. The CDR3 runs to 14 residues. CDR3 DNA sequence: TGCAGCGTTGATGGGCGGGAGGGTACCTATGAGCAGTTCTTC. Protein product: CSVDGREGTYEQFF.

In regard to this clone: Other DNA sequences in the sample encode the same CDR3. The chain combines TRBV25-1 with TRBJ2-3; D is unresolved. CDR3 length equals 14 residues. Germline loops: CDR1 MGHDK, CDR2 SYGVNS. V dropped 5 bases and J dropped 0 bases, with 9 bases sitting between them. CDR3 sequence (DNA): TGTGCCAGCAGTTTAACAGAGAGCACAGATACGCAGTATTTT. Its translation: CASSLTESTDTQYF.

Only a few counts were recorded for this clone. The rearrangement uses TRBV29-1 and TRBJ1-1; no clear D. The germline CDR1 and CDR2 sequences are SQVTM and ANQGSEA. CDR3 size: 12 residues. The germline V and J ends were trimmed by 4 bases and 1 base, with 7 bases remaining between them. In nucleotides, the CDR3 is TGCAGCGTTGCGATTACGAACACTGAAGCTTTCTTT. Translation gives CSVAITNTEAFF. The full variable domain, its missing parts supplied by reference TRBV29-1 and TRBJ1-1, is SAVISQKPSRDICQRGTSLTIQCQVDSQVTMMFWYRQQPGQSLTLIATANQGSEATYESGFVIDKFPISRPNLTFSTLTVSNMSPEDSSIYLCSVAITNTEAFFGQGTRLTVV.